Below are 11 T cell receptor beta chains sequenced from a single sample in a study of blood T cell repertoires in COVID-19. Libraries were prepared by immunoSEQ multiplex PCR; TCRdb keeps only in-frame clonotypes and omits some of them. The sample records 210,000 or so clones, 70% to 85% being singletons. The sequenced sample consisted of PBMCs or T cells enriched from blood (not recorded which). The receptors come from a man aged 55 to 70 who had recovered from COVID-19.

V and J are TRBV2 and TRBJ1-2; D is unclear. In germline, CDR1 is SNHLY, CDR2 FYNNEI. The V end lost 1 base, the J end lost 4 bases, and 13 bases lay between the germline ends. This CDR3 region has 15 residues. The CDR3 region is CASSEDLGMSYGYTF. Written as DNA, the CDR3 is TGTGCCAGCAGTGAAGATCTGGGCATGAGCTATGGCTACACCTTC.

The genes are TRBV12-5 and TRBJ1-1; 7 positions agree with TRBD1. The CDR3 spans 14 residues. In germline, CDR1 is LGHNT, CDR2 FRNRAP. Trimming removed 2 bases from V and 8 bases from J; junction bases left unmatched: 8. CDR3 coding DNA: TGTGCTAGTGGTTTGAATGACAGGGCCTCAGAAGCTTTCTTT. Protein sequence: CASGLNDRASEAFF.

The CDR3 here is CASSPDLGGEQGQYF. In DNA, the CDR3 is TGTGCCAGCTCACCGGACCTTGGGGGGGAACAGGGGCAGTACTTC. The chain employs TRBV18 and TRBJ2-7; D possibly corresponds to TRBD2 (7 bases). V lost 3 bases to trimming and J lost 9 bases, with 21 bases between them. Germline-derived CDR1 and CDR2 are KGHSH and LQKENI. The CDR3 covers 15 residues. Based on the CDR3 plus reference TRBV18 and TRBJ2-7, the full variable domain is NAGVMQNPRHLVRRRGQEARLRCSPMKGHSHVYWYRQLPEEGLKFMVYLQKENIIDESGMPKERFSAEFPKEGPSILRIQQVVRGDSAAYFCASSPDLGGEQGQYFGPGTRLTVT.

The CDR3 loop reads CASSPPWDRGGTDTQYF. The CDR3, as DNA: TGTGCCAGCAGCCCACCTTGGGACAGGGGGGGCACAGATACGCAGTATTTT. J is TRBJ2-3 and V is TRBV5-4, with TRBD1 identical over 11 bases. The CDR3 sequence is 17 residues long. J was trimmed by 1 base and V by 4 bases; bases with no gene match: 8. Germline V gene lookup returns CDR1 SGHNT and CDR2 YYREEE (reference sequence).

As DNA, the CDR3 is TGTGCCAGCTCACCGACTAGCGGGGCGTACAATGAGCAGTTCTTC. Protein product: CASSPTSGAYNEQFF. This sequence joins TRBV18 and TRBJ2-1; TRBD2 matches at 11 bases. In germline, CDR1 is KGHSH, CDR2 LQKENI. The V and J ends lost 3 bases and 4 bases, in that order; junction bases with no gene match: 2. The CDR3 contains 15 residues.

The V gene is TRBV6-6, the J gene TRBJ1-2, with D possibly matching TRBD1 (5 bases). Germline V gene data show CDR1 as MNHNY and CDR2 as SVGAGI (reference sequence). V dropped 2 bases and J dropped 6 bases, with 10 bases sitting between them. The CDR3 has 13 amino acids. CDR3 coding DNA: TGTGCCAGCAGTTACGCAGGGCTGGATGGCTACACCTTC. It encodes CASSYAGLDGYTF.

The genes are TRBV18 and TRBJ2-5, with 9 positions matching TRBD1. Germline CDR1 and CDR2: KGHSH and LQKENI. This CDR3 spans 14 amino acids. J lost 5 bases, V lost 3 bases, and 4 bases had no gene match. For the CDR3, the DNA is TGTGCCAGCTCACCGGAGACAGGGGGGGAGACCCAGTACTTC. Protein: CASSPETGGETQYF.

The rearrangement joins TRBV30 to TRBJ2-5, with 7 bases identical to TRBD2. The CDR3 covers 13 residues. Per the germline V gene, CDR1 is GTSNPN and CDR2 is SVGIG (reference sequence). The V and J ends lost 3 bases and 5 bases, in that order; junction bases with no gene match: 6. The CDR3 bases are TGTGCCTGGAGAAAGCGGGGTTTGGAGACCCAGTACTTC. Its protein is CAWRKRGLETQYF.

The chain couples TRBV3-1 (or the pseudogene TRBV3-2) to TRBJ1-2, with 11 bases that match TRBD1. In germline, CDR1 is LGHDT, CDR2 YNNKEL (reference sequence). V was clipped by 3 bases and J by 7 bases; unmatched bases: 4. This CDR3 has 14 residues. The CDR3 region has the DNA TGTGCCAGCAGCCAGCAGGACAGGGGGCTTGGCTACACCTTC. It encodes CASSQQDRGLGYTF.

This clone appeared a few times. The identical CDR3 is also encoded by other nucleotide sequences in the sample. The V call is TRBV19, the J call TRBJ1-5, with 9 nucleotides matching TRBD1. The CDR3 covers 15 residues. The germline gives CDR1 LNHDA, CDR2 SQIVND (reference sequence). J lost 2 bases, V lost 3 bases, and 2 bases had no gene match. The CDR3 nucleotides are TGTGCCAGTAGTATGGGACAGGGCGGCAATCAGCCCCAGCATTTT. The encoded protein is CASSMGQGGNQPQHF.

V gene TRBV7-3 combines with J gene TRBJ2-2; D is ambiguous. CDR3 length: 13 amino acids. V was clipped by 3 bases and J by 4 bases, with 6 bases between them. Germline CDR1 is SGHTA and CDR2 is FQGTGA. CDR3 amino acids: CASSFSGTGELFF. CDR3 coding DNA: TGTGCCAGCAGCTTCTCAGGCACCGGGGAGCTGTTTTTT.